This TCR beta chain was identified in a study of CD8 T cells in Susac syndrome. With random hexamers, roughly 0.45 to 1 ug RNA was reverse transcribed. With immunoSEQ multiplex PCR, TCR beta CDR3 was amplified across 54 Vbeta and 13 Jbeta. TCRdb recomputed calls from the immunoSEQ multiplex PCR reads with MiXCR, one row per CDR3 protein. The sample has around 85,000 distinct CDR3 sequences; around 95% are singletons. CDR3 size: 13 residues. With 4 bases removed from V and 2 bases from J, the gap between germline ends came to 12 bases. Germline assignment: CDR1 DFQATT and CDR2 SNEGSKA (reference sequence).

Sequencing input: CD8+ T cells from PBMCs. The chain has TRBV20-1 and TRBJ2-7; D is perhaps TRBD1 (5 bases). This receptor was obtained from a human donor with Susac syndrome. The DNA of the CDR3 is TGCAGTGCTACAGGGATCTCCCCCTACGAGCAGTACTTC. Its translation: CSATGISPYEQYF.